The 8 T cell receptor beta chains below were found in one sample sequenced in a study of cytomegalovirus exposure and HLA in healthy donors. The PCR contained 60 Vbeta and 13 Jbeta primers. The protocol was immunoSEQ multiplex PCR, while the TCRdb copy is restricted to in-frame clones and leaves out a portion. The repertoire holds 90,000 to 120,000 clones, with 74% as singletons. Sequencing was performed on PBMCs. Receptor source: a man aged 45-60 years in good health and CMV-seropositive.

The CDR3, as DNA: TGTGCCAGCTCACCAATTATTGGAGGGGACGCCGGGGGAAACACCATATATTTT. Translation: CASSPIIGGDAGGNTIYF. The chain joins TRBV18 to TRBJ1-3; tentative D call: TRBD1 (5 bases). With 2 bases removed from V and 4 bases from J, the gap between germline ends came to 21 bases. Per germline, CDR1 KGHSH and CDR2 LQKENI. The CDR3 is made up of 18 amino acids.

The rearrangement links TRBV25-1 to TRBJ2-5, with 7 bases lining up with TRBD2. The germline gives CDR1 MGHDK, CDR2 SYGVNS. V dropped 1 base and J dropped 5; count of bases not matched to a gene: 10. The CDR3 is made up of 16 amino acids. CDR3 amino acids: CASSEFSSGAGETQYF. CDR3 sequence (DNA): TGTGCCAGCAGTGAATTCAGCAGCGGGGCGGGGGAGACCCAGTACTTC.

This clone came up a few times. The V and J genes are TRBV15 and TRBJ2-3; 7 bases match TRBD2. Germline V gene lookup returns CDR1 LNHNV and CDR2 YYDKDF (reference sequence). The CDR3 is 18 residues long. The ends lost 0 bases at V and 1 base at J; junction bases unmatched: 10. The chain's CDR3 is CATSRDTRRSGGTDTQYF. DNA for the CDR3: TGTGCCACCAGCAGAGATACGCGACGCAGCGGGGGCACAGATACGCAGTATTTT.

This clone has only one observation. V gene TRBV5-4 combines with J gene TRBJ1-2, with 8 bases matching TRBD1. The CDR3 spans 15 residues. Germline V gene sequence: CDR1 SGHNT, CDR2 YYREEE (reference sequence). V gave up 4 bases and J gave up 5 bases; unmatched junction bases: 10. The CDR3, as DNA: TGTGCCAGCAGCGCCAGGACAGGGATGGAGTATGGCTACACCTTC. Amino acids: CASSARTGMEYGYTF. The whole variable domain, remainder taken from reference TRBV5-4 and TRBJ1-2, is ETGVTQSPTHLIKTRGQQVTLRCSSQSGHNTVSWYQQALGQGPQFIFQYYREEENGRGNFPPRFSGLQFPNYSSELNVNALELDDSALYLCASSARTGMEYGYTFGSGTRLTVV.

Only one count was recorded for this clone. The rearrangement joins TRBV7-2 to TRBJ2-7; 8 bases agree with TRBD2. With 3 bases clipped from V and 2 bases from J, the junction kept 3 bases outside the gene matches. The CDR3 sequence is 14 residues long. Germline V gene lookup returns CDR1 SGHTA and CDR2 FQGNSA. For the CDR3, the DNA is TGTGCCAGCAGCTTTGGACTAGCTACCTACGAGCAGTACTTC. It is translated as CASSFGLATYEQYF.

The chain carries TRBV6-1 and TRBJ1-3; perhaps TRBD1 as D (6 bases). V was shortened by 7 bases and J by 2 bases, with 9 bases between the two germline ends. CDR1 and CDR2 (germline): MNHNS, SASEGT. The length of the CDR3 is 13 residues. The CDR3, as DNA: TGTGCCAGCAAGGGGGGGGCTGGAAACACCATATATTTT. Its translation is CASKGGAGNTIYF.

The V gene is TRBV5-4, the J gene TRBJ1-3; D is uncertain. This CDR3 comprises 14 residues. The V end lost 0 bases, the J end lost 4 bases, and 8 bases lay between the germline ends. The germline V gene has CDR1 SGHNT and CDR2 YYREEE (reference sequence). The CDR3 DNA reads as TGTGCCAGCAGCTTGGCAGGCACCGGAAACACCATATATTTT. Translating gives CASSLAGTGNTIYF. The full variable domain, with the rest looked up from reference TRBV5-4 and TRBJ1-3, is ETGVTQSPTHLIKTRGQQVTLRCSSQSGHNTVSWYQQALGQGPQFIFQYYREEENGRGNFPPRFSGLQFPNYSSELNVNALELDDSALYLCASSLAGTGNTIYFGEGSWLTVV.

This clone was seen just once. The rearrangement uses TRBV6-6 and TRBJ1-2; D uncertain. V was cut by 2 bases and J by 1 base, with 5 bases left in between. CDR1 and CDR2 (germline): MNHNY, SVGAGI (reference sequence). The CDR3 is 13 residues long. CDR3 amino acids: CASSYEVNYGYTF. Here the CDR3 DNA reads TGTGCCAGCAGTTACGAGGTTAACTATGGCTACACCTTC.